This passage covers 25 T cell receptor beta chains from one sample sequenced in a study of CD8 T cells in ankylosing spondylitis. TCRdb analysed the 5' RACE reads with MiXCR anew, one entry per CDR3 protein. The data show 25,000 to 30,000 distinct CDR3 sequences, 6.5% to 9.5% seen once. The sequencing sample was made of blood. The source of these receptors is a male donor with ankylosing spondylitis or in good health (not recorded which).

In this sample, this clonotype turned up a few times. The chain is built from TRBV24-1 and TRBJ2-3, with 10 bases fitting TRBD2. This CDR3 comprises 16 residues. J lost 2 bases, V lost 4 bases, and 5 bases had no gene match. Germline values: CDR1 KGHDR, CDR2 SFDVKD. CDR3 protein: CATSDPTSGSTDTQYF. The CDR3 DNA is TGTGCCACCAGTGACCCGACTAGCGGGTCCACAGATACGCAGTATTTT.

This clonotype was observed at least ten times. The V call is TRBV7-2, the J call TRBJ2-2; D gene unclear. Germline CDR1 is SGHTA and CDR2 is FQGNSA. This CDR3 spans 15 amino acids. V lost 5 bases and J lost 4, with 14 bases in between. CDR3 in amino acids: CASSARPRSTGELFF. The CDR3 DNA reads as TGTGCCAGCAGCGCACGACCGCGATCCACCGGGGAGCTGTTTTTT.

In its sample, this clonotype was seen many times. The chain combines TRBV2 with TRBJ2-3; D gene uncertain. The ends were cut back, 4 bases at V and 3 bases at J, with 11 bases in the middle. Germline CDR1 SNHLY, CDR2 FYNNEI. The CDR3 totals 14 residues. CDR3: CASSANSRTDTQYF. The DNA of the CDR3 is TGTGCCAGCAGTGCGAATAGCAGAACAGATACGCAGTATTTT.

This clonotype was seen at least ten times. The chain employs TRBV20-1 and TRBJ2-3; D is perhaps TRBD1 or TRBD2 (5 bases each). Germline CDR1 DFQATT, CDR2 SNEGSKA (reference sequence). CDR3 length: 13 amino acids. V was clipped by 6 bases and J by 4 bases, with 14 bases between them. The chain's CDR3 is CSANGAFADTQYF. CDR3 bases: TGCAGTGCAAACGGGGCCTTCGCAGATACGCAGTATTTT.

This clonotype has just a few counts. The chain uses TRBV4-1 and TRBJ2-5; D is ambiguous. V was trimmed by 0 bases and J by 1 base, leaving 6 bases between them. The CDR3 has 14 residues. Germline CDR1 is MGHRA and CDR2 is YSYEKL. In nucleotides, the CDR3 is TGCGCCAGCAGCCAAGAGGAAGGCCAAGAGACCCAGTACTTC. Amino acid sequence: CASSQEEGQETQYF.

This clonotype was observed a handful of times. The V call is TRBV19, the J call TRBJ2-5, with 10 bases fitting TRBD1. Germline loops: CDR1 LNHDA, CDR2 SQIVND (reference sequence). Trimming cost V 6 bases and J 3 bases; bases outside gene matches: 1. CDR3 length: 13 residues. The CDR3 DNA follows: TGTGCCAGTAGGGACAGGGGGAAAGAGACCCAGTACTTC. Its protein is CASRDRGKETQYF.

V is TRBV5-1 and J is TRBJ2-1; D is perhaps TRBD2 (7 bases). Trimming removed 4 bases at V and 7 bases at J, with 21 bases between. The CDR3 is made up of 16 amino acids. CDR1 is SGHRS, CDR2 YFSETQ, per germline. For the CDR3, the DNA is TGCGCCAGCAGCAATGTCGCGGGGGCAGGAGGTAATGAGCAGTTCTTC. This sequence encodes CASSNVAGAGGNEQFF.

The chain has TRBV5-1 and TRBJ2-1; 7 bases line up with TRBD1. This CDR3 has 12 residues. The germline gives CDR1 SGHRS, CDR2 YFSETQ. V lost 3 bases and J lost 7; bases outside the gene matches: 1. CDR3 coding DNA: TGCGCCAGCAGCTGGACAGGTAATGAGCAGTTCTTC. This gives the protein CASSWTGNEQFF.

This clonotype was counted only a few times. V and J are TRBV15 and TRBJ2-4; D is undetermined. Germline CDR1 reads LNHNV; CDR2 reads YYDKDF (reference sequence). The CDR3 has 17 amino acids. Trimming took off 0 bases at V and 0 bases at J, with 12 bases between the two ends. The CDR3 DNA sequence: TGTGCCACCAGCAGAGATCAGTTTAGGCTAGCCAAAAACATTCAGTACTTC. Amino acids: CATSRDQFRLAKNIQYF.

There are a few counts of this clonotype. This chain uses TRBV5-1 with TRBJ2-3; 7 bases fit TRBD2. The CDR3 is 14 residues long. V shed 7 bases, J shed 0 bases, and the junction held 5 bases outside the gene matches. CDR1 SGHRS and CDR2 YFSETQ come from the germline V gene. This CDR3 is CASGKGLSTDTQYF. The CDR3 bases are TGCGCCAGCGGGAAGGGACTAAGCACAGATACGCAGTATTTT.

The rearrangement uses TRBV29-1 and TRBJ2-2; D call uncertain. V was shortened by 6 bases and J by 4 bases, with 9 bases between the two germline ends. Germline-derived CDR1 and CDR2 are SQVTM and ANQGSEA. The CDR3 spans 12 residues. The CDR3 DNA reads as TGCAGCGTCTCTCCGGGCACCGGGGAGCTGTTTTTT. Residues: CSVSPGTGELFF.

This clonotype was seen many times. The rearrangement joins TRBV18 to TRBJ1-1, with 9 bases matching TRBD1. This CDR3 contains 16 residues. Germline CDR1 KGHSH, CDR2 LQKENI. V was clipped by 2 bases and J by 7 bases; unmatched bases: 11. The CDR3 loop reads CASSPIPGQGVGEAFF. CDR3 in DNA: TGTGCCAGCTCACCAATACCGGGACAGGGAGTAGGTGAAGCTTTCTTT.

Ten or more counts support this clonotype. The CDR3 here is CASRFRGGEQYV. The DNA of the CDR3 is TGTGCCAGCAGATTCAGAGGTGGCGAGCAGTACGTC. The chain uses TRBV28 and TRBJ2-7; D remains ambiguous. Germline V lookup: CDR1 MDHEN, CDR2 SYDVKM. V lost 6 bases and J lost 6, with 12 bases in between. CDR3 size: 12 residues.

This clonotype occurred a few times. CDR3 sequence: CASSAVDTEAFF. The CDR3 region has the DNA TGCGCCAGCAGCGCAGTGGACACTGAAGCTTTCTTT. J is TRBJ1-1 and V is TRBV5-1; D not resolved. The germline CDR1 and CDR2 sequences are SGHRS and YFSETQ. V lost 4 bases and J 3 bases, leaving 7 bases between the germline ends. The CDR3 has 12 amino acids.

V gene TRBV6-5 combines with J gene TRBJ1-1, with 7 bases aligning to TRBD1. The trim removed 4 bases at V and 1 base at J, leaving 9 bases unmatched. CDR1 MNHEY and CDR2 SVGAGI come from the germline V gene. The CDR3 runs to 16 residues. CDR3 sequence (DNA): TGTGCCAGCAGTTTTAACTTCGACAGGGAGAACACTGAAGCTTTCTTT. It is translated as CASSFNFDRENTEAFF.

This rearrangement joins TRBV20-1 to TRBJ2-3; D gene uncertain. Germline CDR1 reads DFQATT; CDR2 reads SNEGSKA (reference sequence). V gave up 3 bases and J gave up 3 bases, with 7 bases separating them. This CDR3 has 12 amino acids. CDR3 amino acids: CSASLGTDTQYF. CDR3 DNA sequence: TGCAGTGCTAGTCTCGGGACAGATACGCAGTATTTT.

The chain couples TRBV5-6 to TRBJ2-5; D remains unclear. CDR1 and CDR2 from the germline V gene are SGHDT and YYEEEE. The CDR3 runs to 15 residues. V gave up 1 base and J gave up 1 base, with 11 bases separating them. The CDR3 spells CASSLYSESQETQYF. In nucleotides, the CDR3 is TGTGCCAGCAGCTTGTATTCAGAGTCCCAAGAGACCCAGTACTTC.

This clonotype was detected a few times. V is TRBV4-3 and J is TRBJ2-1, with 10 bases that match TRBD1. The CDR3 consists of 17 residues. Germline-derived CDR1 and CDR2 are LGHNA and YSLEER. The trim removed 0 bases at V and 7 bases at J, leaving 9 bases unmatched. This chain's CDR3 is CASSQDFRDRGLNEQFF. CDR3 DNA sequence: TGCGCCAGCAGCCAAGATTTCCGGGACAGGGGTTTGAATGAGCAGTTCTTC.

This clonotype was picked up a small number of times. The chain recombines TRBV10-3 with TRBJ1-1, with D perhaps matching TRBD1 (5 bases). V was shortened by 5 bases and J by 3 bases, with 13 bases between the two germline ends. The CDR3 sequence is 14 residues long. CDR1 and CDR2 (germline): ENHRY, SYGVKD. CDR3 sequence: CAISLGGGHTEAFF. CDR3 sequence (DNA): TGTGCCATCAGTTTGGGGGGTGGGCACACTGAAGCTTTCTTT.

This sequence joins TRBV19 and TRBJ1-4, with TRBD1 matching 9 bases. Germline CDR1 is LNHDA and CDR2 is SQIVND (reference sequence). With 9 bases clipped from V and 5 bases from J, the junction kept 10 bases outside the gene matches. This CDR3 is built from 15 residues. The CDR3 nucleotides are TGTGCCAGCAAAACCGGGACAGGGTCGAATGAAAAACTGTTTTTT. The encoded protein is CASKTGTGSNEKLFF.

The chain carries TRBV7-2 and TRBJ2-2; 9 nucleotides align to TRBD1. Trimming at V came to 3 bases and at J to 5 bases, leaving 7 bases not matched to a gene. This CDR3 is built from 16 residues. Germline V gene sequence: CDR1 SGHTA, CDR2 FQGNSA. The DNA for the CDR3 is TGTGCCAGCAGCTTTCACAGGGGGCGTGAAACCGGGGAGCTGTTTTTT. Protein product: CASSFHRGRETGELFF.

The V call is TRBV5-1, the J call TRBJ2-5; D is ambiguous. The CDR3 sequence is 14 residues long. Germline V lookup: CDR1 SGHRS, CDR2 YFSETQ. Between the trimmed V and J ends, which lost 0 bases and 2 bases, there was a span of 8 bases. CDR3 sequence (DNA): TGCGCCAGCAGCTTGGAACCGAGACAAGAGACCCAGTACTTC. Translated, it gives CASSLEPRQETQYF.

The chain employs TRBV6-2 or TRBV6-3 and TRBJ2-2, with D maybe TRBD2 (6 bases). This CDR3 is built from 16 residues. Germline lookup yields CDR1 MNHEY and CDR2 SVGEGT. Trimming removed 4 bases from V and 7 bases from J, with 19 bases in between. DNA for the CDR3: TGTGCCAGCAGTTCCGCCGGGAGCGCGGTGGACGGGGAGCTGTTTTTT. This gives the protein CASSSAGSAVDGELFF.

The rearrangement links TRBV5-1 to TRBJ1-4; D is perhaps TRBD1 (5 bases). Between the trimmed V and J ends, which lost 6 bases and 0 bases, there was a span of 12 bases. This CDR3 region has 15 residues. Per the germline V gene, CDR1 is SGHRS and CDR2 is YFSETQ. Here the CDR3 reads CASKGAQTTNEKLFF. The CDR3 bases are TGCGCCAGCAAAGGGGCTCAGACAACTAATGAAAAACTGTTTTTT.

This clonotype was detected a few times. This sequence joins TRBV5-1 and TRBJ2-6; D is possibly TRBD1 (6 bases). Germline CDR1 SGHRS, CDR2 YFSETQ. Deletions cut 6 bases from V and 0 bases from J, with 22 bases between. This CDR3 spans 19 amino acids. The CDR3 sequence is CASTPQGQIYISGANVLTF. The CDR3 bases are TGCGCCAGCACCCCCCAGGGGCAAATATATATCTCTGGGGCCAACGTCCTGACTTTC.